What follows are 31 T cell receptor beta chains derived from one specimen sequenced in a study of PD-1 blockade in mismatch repair-deficient tumors. Profiling relied on immunoSEQ multiplex PCR, and the TCRdb table lists in-frame clones only, not all of them. The top ten clones hold about 13% of a sample with some 120,000 clones, 70% to 90% of them seen once. The sample here was peripheral blood, taken 44 weeks after starting pembrolizumab. All receptors come from an adult with mismatch repair-deficient cancer.

This rearrangement joins TRBV28 to TRBJ1-3; no reliable D call. This CDR3 has 16 amino acids. CDR1 is MDHEN, CDR2 SYDVKM, per germline. Trimming shortened V by 3 bases and J by 1 base, and 13 bases separated the two germline ends. The CDR3 sequence: CASSLWPGVSGNTIYF. In nucleotides, the CDR3 is TGTGCCAGCAGTTTGTGGCCCGGGGTTTCTGGAAACACCATATATTTT.

The chain joins TRBV19 to TRBJ2-7; 13 bases are a match to TRBD2. CDR1 is LNHDA, CDR2 SQIVND, per germline (reference sequence). Trimming removed 4 bases from V and 5 bases from J; junction bases left unmatched: 5. The CDR3 covers 15 residues. This CDR3 reads CASSTGLAGWDEQYF. CDR3 DNA sequence: TGTGCCAGTAGTACGGGACTAGCGGGATGGGACGAGCAGTACTTC.

The chain recombines TRBV7-2 with TRBJ2-1; 11 bases align to TRBD2. CDR3 length: 15 residues. The V gene end was trimmed by 7 bases and the J gene end by 2 bases; junction bases not matched to a gene: 4. In germline, CDR1 is SGHTA, CDR2 FQGNSA. The CDR3 DNA reads TGTGCCAGCAAAAGTAGCGGGAGGGCCTACAATGAGCAGTTCTTC. Its translation is CASKSSGRAYNEQFF. Supplemented by reference TRBV7-2 and TRBJ2-1, the full variable domain reads GAGVSQSPSNKVTEKGKDVELRCDPISGHTALYWYRQSLGQGLEFLIYFQGNSAPDKSGLPSDRFSAERTGGSVSTLTIQRTQQEDSAVYLCASKSSGRAYNEQFFGPGTRLTVL.

The chain employs TRBV5-1 and TRBJ2-1; tentative D call: TRBD2 (6 bases). V gave up 4 bases and J gave up 5 bases, with 10 bases separating them. The CDR3 contains 13 residues. Germline V gene lookup returns CDR1 SGHRS and CDR2 YFSETQ. The CDR3 reads CASSMTRHNEQFF. The CDR3 nucleotides read TGCGCCAGCAGCATGACTAGGCACAATGAGCAGTTCTTC.

This clone has only a few counts. The chain has TRBV19 and TRBJ2-5, with 7 bases fitting TRBD2. This CDR3 region has 15 residues. CDR1 LNHDA and CDR2 SQIVND come from the germline V gene (reference sequence). V trimming: 5 bases; J trimming: 4 bases; junction bases outside the gene matches: 10. CDR3 coding DNA: TGTGCCAGTAGTGGTCTGGGCGGGGAGGGAGAGACCCAGTACTTC. Its translation is CASSGLGGEGETQYF.

The chain joins TRBV30 to TRBJ2-7, with D perhaps TRBD2 (6 bases). The CDR3 spans 13 residues. CDR1 and CDR2 from the germline V gene are GTSNPN and SVGIG (reference sequence). Trimming left V 3 bases short and J 7 bases short, with 16 bases between. This chain's CDR3 is CAWRRRDFWEQYF. CDR3 bases: TGTGCCTGGAGGAGGAGGGATTTCTGGGAGCAGTACTTC.

The chain employs TRBV6-4 and TRBJ2-1; D not resolved. The V end lost 3 bases, the J end lost 2 bases, and 11 bases lay between the germline ends. CDR1 and CDR2 (germline): MRHNA, SNTAGT. The CDR3 covers 15 residues. This CDR3 is CASSDRPTAYNEQFF. The CDR3 nucleotides read TGTGCCAGCAGTGATCGACCTACTGCCTACAATGAGCAGTTCTTC.

The chain is built from TRBV9 and TRBJ2-1, with 9 bases fitting TRBD2. The V and J ends lost 3 bases and 0 bases, in that order; junction bases with no gene match: 7. Germline CDR1 SGDLS, CDR2 YYNGEE. CDR3 size: 17 residues. The CDR3 spells CASSARLADSSYNEQFF. The CDR3 coding sequence is TGTGCCAGCAGCGCCAGACTAGCGGATAGCTCCTACAATGAGCAGTTCTTC.

The rearrangement uses TRBV27 and TRBJ2-6; 10 bases match TRBD1. This CDR3 comprises 17 residues. Trimming took 3 bases from V and 0 from J; bases not matched to a gene: 2. Germline V gene lookup returns CDR1 MNHEY and CDR2 SMNVEV (reference sequence). Written as DNA, the CDR3 is TGTGCCAGCAGTTTCGGGACAGGGGTCTCTGGGGCCAACGTCCTGACTTTC. Amino acids: CASSFGTGVSGANVLTF.

The chain uses TRBV11-2 and TRBJ2-1; D may be TRBD1 or TRBD2 (5 bases each). CDR3 length: 14 amino acids. V was cut by 5 bases and J by 5 bases, with 13 bases left in between. The germline CDR1 and CDR2 sequences are SGHAT and FQNNGV. CDR3 nucleotides: TGTGCCAGCAGCCTCCGGGACCCGGACAATGAGCAGTTCTTC. Protein sequence: CASSLRDPDNEQFF.

The rearrangement joins TRBV11-2 to TRBJ1-3; TRBD1 aligns across 8 bases. The V gene's germline CDR1 is SGHAT and CDR2 FQNNGV. Trimming cost V 5 bases and J 3 bases; bases outside gene matches: 9. This CDR3 has 16 amino acids. CDR3 sequence (DNA): TGTGCCAGCAGCAGAAGACAGGGGATGTTTGGAAACACCATATATTTT. This translates into CASSRRQGMFGNTIYF.

The J gene is TRBJ2-3, the V gene TRBV5-1; 9 bases are shared with TRBD1. The germline CDR1 and CDR2 sequences are SGHRS and YFSETQ. V trimming: 4 bases; J trimming: 3 bases; junction bases outside the gene matches: 6. This CDR3 contains 15 residues. CDR3: CASSRGDRVTDTQYF. Written as DNA, the CDR3 is TGCGCCAGCAGCCGAGGGGACAGGGTTACAGATACGCAGTATTTT. The full variable domain, with the rest looked up from reference TRBV5-1 and TRBJ2-3, is KAGVTQTPRYLIKTRGQQVTLSCSPISGHRSVSWYQQTPGQGLQFLFEYFSETQRNKGNFPGRFSGRQFSNSRSEMNVSTLELGDSALYLCASSRGDRVTDTQYFGPGTRLTVL.

The genes are TRBV14 and TRBJ2-7, with D unresolved. Germline V gene data show CDR1 as SGHDN and CDR2 as FVKESK. V was trimmed by 0 bases and J by 0 bases, leaving 9 bases between them. The CDR3 contains 15 residues. For the CDR3, the DNA is TGTGCCAGCAGCCAAGACAAATTCAGCTCCTACGAGCAGTACTTC. Its translation is CASSQDKFSSYEQYF.

This clone was counted a few times. The chain couples TRBV5-6 to TRBJ1-1; D might be TRBD1 (6 bases). Trimming removed 2 bases at V and 4 bases at J, with 21 bases between. In germline, CDR1 is SGHDT, CDR2 YYEEEE. CDR3 length: 17 residues. The CDR3 bases are TGTGCCAGCAGCTTCGACTCTCCGCGCCGAGGGGGCACTGAAGCTTTCTTT. It codes for CASSFDSPRRGGTEAFF.

The CDR3 coding sequence is TGTGCCAGCTCGTCAGGGATGAACACTGAAGCTTTCTTT. It codes for CASSSGMNTEAFF. The V call is TRBV6-1, the J call TRBJ1-1, with a possible D match to TRBD1 (5 bases). In germline, CDR1 is MNHNS, CDR2 SASEGT. The CDR3 loop spans 13 amino acids. V was shortened by 8 bases and J by 0 bases, with 10 bases between the two germline ends.

The chain couples TRBV28 to TRBJ2-3; no firm D call. The CDR3 length is 13 residues. Trimming shortened V by 5 bases and J by 4 bases, and 10 bases separated the two germline ends. Germline CDR1 reads MDHEN; CDR2 reads SYDVKM. CDR3 in amino acids: CASSKDPADTQYF. CDR3 nucleotide sequence: TGTGCCAGCAGTAAGGACCCAGCAGATACGCAGTATTTT.

This clone was detected only once. This chain connects TRBV10-2 to TRBJ2-1; 8 bases match TRBD2. Per the germline V gene, CDR1 is WSHSY and CDR2 is SAAADI. This CDR3 spans 16 amino acids. V was pared by 0 bases and J by 6 bases, with 7 bases of the junction left unmatched. In DNA, the CDR3 is TGCGCCAGCAGTGAGTCGGGCGGACTAGCCCGCAATGAGCAGTTCTTC. The encoded protein is CASSESGGLARNEQFF.

The chain combines TRBV11-3 with TRBJ2-2; TRBD1 agrees at 8 bases. The CDR3 is 15 residues long. Germline V CDR1 and CDR2: SGHNT, YENEEA. The V gene end was trimmed by 0 bases and the J gene end by 6 bases; junction bases not matched to a gene: 3. The DNA for the CDR3 is TGTGCCAGCAGCTTAGATGGACAGGGTTCCGGGGAGCTGTTTTTT. As protein: CASSLDGQGSGELFF.

Only one count was recorded for this clone. The rearrangement joins TRBV5-8 to TRBJ2-3; D call uncertain. From germline, CDR1 is SGHTS and CDR2 YDEGEE. CDR3 length equals 14 residues. Trimming removed 1 base from V and 3 bases from J, with 9 bases in between. The CDR3 bases are TGTGCCAGCAGCTTGATTACGGAAACAGATACGCAGTATTTT. As protein: CASSLITETDTQYF.

This chain uses TRBV6-6 with TRBJ2-1; 14 bases line up with TRBD2. Germline CDR1 MNHNY, CDR2 SVGAGI (reference sequence). Trimming took 6 bases from V and 8 from J; bases not matched to a gene: 3. The CDR3 consists of 14 residues. The CDR3 protein is CASRGLAGDHEQFF. CDR3 coding DNA: TGTGCCAGCAGGGGACTAGCGGGGGATCATGAGCAGTTCTTC.

V and J are TRBV4-3 and TRBJ2-7; TRBD1 is a possible D gene (6 bases). V lost 0 bases and J lost 5, with 14 bases in between. In germline, CDR1 is LGHNA, CDR2 YSLEER. There are 15 residues in the CDR3. CDR3 DNA: TGCGCCAGCAGCCAAGATCAGGGGCGCGTCGACGAGCAGTACTTC. This gives the protein CASSQDQGRVDEQYF.

The rearrangement joins TRBV19 to TRBJ2-1; 9 bases map to TRBD2. The CDR3 is 15 residues long. Germline CDR1 and CDR2: LNHDA and SQIVND (reference sequence). V trimming: 3 bases; J trimming: 4 bases; junction bases outside the gene matches: 4. CDR3 in DNA: TGTGCCAGTAGTATTTTGACTAGCGGATACAATGAGCAGTTCTTC. Translated, it gives CASSILTSGYNEQFF.

J is TRBJ2-3 and V is TRBV29-1, with D possibly matching TRBD2 (6 bases). CDR3 length equals 13 residues. V was trimmed by 5 bases and J by 2 bases, leaving 11 bases between them. Germline V gene lookup returns CDR1 SQVTM and CDR2 ANQGSEA. CDR3 DNA: TGCAGCGTTAGCGGGCCCGTCACAGATACGCAGTATTTT. Translating gives CSVSGPVTDTQYF.

The chain recombines TRBV6-5 with TRBJ2-7; 8 bases fit TRBD1. CDR3 size: 13 residues. Looked up from germline, CDR1 is MNHEY and CDR2 is SVGAGI. The trim removed 7 bases at V and 2 bases at J, leaving 4 bases unmatched. CDR3 nucleotides: TGTGCCAGCACCGACAGGGGAACCTACGAGCAGTACTTC. It codes for CASTDRGTYEQYF.

The CDR3 nucleotides read TGTGCCAGCAGCAACCAGGGACTAGCGAACGAGCAGTACTTC. As protein: CASSNQGLANEQYF. The chain combines TRBV5-4 with TRBJ2-7, with TRBD2 matching 10 bases. Germline lookup yields CDR1 SGHNT and CDR2 YYREEE (reference sequence). The junction had 6 bases not matched to a gene; V was cut back by 4 bases and J by 5 bases. The CDR3 loop spans 14 amino acids.

This chain joins TRBV14 and TRBJ2-7; 9 nucleotides agree with TRBD1. The junction had 5 bases not matched to a gene; V was cut back by 4 bases and J by 4 bases. This CDR3 is 14 amino acids long. Per germline, CDR1 SGHDN and CDR2 FVKESK. CDR3 in DNA: TGTGCCAGCAGCCCCGGGACAGGGATGTACGAGCAGTACTTC. It translates to CASSPGTGMYEQYF.

The chain recombines TRBV19 with TRBJ2-5; 9 bases line up with TRBD1. J was trimmed by 4 bases and V by 1 base; bases with no gene match: 7. This CDR3 is 16 amino acids long. CDR1 is LNHDA and CDR2 is SQIVND in the germline V gene (reference sequence). The CDR3 reads CASSIGPWTGAETQYF. As DNA, the CDR3 is TGTGCCAGTAGTATAGGCCCTTGGACAGGGGCAGAGACCCAGTACTTC.

In its sample, this clone was seen a few times. This chain joins TRBV7-2 and TRBJ2-7; tentatively, D is TRBD2 (6 bases). V was trimmed by 4 bases and J by 4 bases, leaving 14 bases between them. This CDR3 has 14 residues. CDR1 is SGHTA and CDR2 is FQGNSA in the germline V gene. CDR3 protein: CASSSPTTSYEQYF. As DNA, the CDR3 is TGTGCCAGCAGCTCTCCGACGACTAGTTACGAGCAGTACTTC.

The chain carries TRBV7-2 and TRBJ2-2, with 9 positions matching TRBD2. CDR1 is SGHTA, CDR2 FQGNSA, per germline. Trimming took 3 bases from V and 0 from J; bases not matched to a gene: 2. This CDR3 contains 16 residues. The CDR3 DNA reads as TGTGCCAGCAGCTTTGGCGGGAGGGCGAACACCGGGGAGCTGTTTTTT. It codes for CASSFGGRANTGELFF.

The chain couples TRBV29-1 to TRBJ2-3; possible D gene TRBD1, 6 bases. Between the trimmed V and J ends, which lost 7 bases and 4 bases, there was a span of 15 bases. CDR1 and CDR2 (germline): SQVTM, ANQGSEA. The CDR3 has 13 amino acids. CDR3 residues: CSEQGSRADTQYF. The CDR3 DNA sequence: TGCAGCGAGCAGGGGAGTAGGGCAGATACGCAGTATTTT.

The chain combines TRBV5-6 with TRBJ1-1; no reliable D call. The V gene lost 0 bases and the J gene lost 5 bases, with 8 bases spanning the gap. Germline V gene sequence: CDR1 SGHDT, CDR2 YYEEEE. This CDR3 has 13 residues. CDR3 sequence: CASSLAVHTEAFF. DNA for the CDR3: TGTGCCAGCAGCTTGGCGGTGCATACTGAAGCTTTCTTT. Combining the CDR3 with reference TRBV5-6 and TRBJ1-1 gives the whole variable domain DAGVTQSPTHLIKTRGQQVTLRCSPKSGHDTVSWYQQALGQGPQFIFQYYEEEERQRGNFPDRFSGHQFPNYSSELNVNALLLGDSALYLCASSLAVHTEAFFGQGTRLTVV.